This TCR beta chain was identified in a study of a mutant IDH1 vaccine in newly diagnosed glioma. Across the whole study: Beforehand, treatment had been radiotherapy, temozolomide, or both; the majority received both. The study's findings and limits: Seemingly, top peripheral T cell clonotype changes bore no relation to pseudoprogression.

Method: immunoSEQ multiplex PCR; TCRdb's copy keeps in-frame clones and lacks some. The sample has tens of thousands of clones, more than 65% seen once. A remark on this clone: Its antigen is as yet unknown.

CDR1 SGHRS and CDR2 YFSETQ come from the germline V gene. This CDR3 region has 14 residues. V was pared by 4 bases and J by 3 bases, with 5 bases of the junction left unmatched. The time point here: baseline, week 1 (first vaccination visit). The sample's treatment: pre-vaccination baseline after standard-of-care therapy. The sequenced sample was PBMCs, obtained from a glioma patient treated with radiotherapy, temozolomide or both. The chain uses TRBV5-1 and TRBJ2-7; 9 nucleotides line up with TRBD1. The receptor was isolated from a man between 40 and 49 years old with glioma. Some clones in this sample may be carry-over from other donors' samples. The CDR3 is CASSTGTGIYEQYF. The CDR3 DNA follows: TGCGCCAGCAGCACCGGGACAGGGATCTACGAGCAGTACTTC.